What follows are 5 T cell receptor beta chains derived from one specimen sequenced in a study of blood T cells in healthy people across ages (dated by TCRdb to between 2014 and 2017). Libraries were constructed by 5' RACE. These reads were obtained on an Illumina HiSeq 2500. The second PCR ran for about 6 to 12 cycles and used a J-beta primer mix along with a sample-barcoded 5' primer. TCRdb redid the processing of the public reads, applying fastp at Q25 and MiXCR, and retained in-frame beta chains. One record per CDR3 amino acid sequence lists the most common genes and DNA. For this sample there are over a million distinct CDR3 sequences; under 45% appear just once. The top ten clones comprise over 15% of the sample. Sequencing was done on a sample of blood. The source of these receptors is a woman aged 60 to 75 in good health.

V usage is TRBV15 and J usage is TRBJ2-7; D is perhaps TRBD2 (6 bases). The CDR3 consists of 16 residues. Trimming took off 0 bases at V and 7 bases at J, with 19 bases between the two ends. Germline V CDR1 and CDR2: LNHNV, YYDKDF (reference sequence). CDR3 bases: TGTGCCACCAGCAGAGAGACTAGGGGCTCCTACAATGAGCAGTACTTC. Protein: CATSRETRGSYNEQYF.

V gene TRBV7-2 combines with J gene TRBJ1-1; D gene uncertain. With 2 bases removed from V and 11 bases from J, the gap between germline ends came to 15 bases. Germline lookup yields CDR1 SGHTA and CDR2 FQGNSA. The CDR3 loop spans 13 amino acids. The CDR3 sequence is CASSLTDEPSAFF. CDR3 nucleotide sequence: TGTGCCAGCAGCTTAACGGATGAGCCGTCGGCTTTCTTT.

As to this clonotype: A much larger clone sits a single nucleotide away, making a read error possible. This CDR3 reads CASSSKQASPYNEQFF. In DNA form, the CDR3 reads TGTGCCAGCAGCTCGAAACAGGCCAGCCCCTACAATGAGCAGTTCTTC. This chain connects TRBV6-5 to TRBJ2-1; a weak D match, TRBD1 (5 bases). This CDR3 contains 16 residues. Germline V gene sequence: CDR1 MNHEY, CDR2 SVGAGI. V shed 6 bases and J shed 2 bases, with 17 bases lying between them.

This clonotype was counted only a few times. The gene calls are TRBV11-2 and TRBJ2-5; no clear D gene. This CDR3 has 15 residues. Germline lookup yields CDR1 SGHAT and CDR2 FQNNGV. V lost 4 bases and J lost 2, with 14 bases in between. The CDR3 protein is CASSSRGGPQETQYF. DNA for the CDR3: TGTGCCAGCAGCTCCCGCGGCGGTCCTCAAGAGACCCAGTACTTC.

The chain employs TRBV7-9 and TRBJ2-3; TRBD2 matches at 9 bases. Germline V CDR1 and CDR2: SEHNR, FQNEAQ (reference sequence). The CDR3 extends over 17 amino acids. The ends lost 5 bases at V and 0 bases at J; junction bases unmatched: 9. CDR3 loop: CASSITPSGISTDTQYF. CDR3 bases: TGTGCCAGCAGCATTACACCTAGCGGGATAAGCACAGATACGCAGTATTTT.